Shown below are 18 T cell receptor beta chains from a single sample sequenced in a study of T cell repertoires in cytomegalovirus infection. TCRdb re-analysed the reads in MiXCR, keeping a single row per CDR3 protein. The sample lists more than 500,000 distinct CDR3 sequences; 16% were seen once. Sequenced: CD8+ T cells from PBMCs. These receptors were taken from a human donor in good health (CMV status not recorded). Some clones in this sample may be carry-over from other donors' samples.

This clonotype came up a few times. This sequence joins TRBV28 and TRBJ2-5; D ambiguous. Germline lookup yields CDR1 MDHEN and CDR2 SYDVKM. The V and J ends lost 5 bases and 5 bases respectively, with 9 bases between them. The CDR3 loop spans 12 amino acids. The CDR3 loop is CASSQDSETQYF. CDR3 DNA: TGTGCCAGCAGTCAGGATTCCGAGACCCAGTACTTC.

The rearrangement links TRBV7-9 to TRBJ1-1; the D is unclear. CDR3 length equals 12 residues. The V end lost 7 bases, the J end lost 2 bases, and 8 bases lay between the germline ends. Germline CDR1 SEHNR, CDR2 FQNEAQ (reference sequence). In DNA, the CDR3 is TGTGCCAGCAACCCTAAAAACACTGAAGCTTTCTTT. It specifies CASNPKNTEAFF.

A remark on this clonotype: A much larger clone differs by one base, so this may be a read error. The V gene is TRBV7-4, the J gene TRBJ2-1; weak D call: TRBD2 (5 bases). From germline, CDR1 is SGHVT and CDR2 SQSDAQ. Trimming shortened V by 4 bases and J by 9 bases, and 19 bases separated the two germline ends. This CDR3 contains 15 residues. The CDR3 spells CASSSTGIGRGEQFF. The CDR3 DNA reads TGTGCCAGCAGCTCAACCGGGATAGGGCGCGGTGAGCAGTTCTTC.

This clonotype was detected ten times or more. Germline is not matched at one junction end, which may reflect a read error. This chain joins TRBV7-9 and TRBJ1-1; D uncertain. The CDR3 runs to 13 residues. Germline CDR1 is SEHNR and CDR2 is FQNEAQ (reference sequence). As DNA, the CDR3 is TGTGCCAGCAGCTTAGCAGAGGGCAGGAGCGTGCTCTTT. This codes for CASSLAEGRSVLF.

This clonotype has a count of ten or more. J is TRBJ2-3 and V is TRBV12-3 or TRBV12-4, with 11 bases identical to TRBD1. V shed 3 bases, J shed 4 bases, and the junction held 6 bases outside the gene matches. This CDR3 comprises 16 residues. The CDR3, as DNA: TGTGCCAGCAGTTTCCCCGGGACAGGGGGGGCAGATACGCAGTATTTT. It codes for CASSFPGTGGADTQYF.

Worth noting for this clonotype: A much larger clone differs by one base, so this may be a read error. The CDR3 loop reads CASSLDLGQQYNEQYF. The CDR3, as DNA: TGTGCCAGCAGTTTAGATTTGGGACAGCAATACAATGAGCAGTACTTC. This chain connects TRBV27 to TRBJ2-7; 7 nucleotides align to TRBD1. V lost 2 bases to trimming and J lost 7 bases; unmatched junction nucleotides: 14. Germline CDR1 is MNHEY and CDR2 is SMNVEV (reference sequence). The CDR3 runs 16 residues.

This clonotype was counted at least ten times. This chain joins TRBV6-5 and TRBJ2-1, with TRBD2 matching 9 bases. The CDR3 totals 14 residues. V lost 3 bases to trimming and J lost 3 bases; unmatched junction nucleotides: 0. CDR1 and CDR2 from the germline V gene are MNHEY and SVGAGI. CDR3 nucleotides: TGTGCCAGCAGTTATAGCGGGGGCTACAATGAGCAGTTCTTC. Protein: CASSYSGGYNEQFF.

In its sample, this clonotype was seen a few times. The chain employs TRBV20-1 and TRBJ1-3; TRBD1 matches 8 bases. Germline CDR1 DFQATT, CDR2 SNEGSKA (reference sequence). Trimming removed 3 bases from V and 5 bases from J; junction bases left unmatched: 6. The CDR3 length is 14 residues. This CDR3 reads CSASDRGYRNTIYF. In nucleotides, the CDR3 is TGCAGTGCTAGTGACAGGGGATATAGAAACACCATATATTTT.

This chain joins TRBV9 and TRBJ2-2, with TRBD2 identical over 8 bases. Germline CDR1 and CDR2: SGDLS and YYNGEE. The CDR3 is 16 amino acids. J lost 6 bases, V lost 0 bases, and 7 bases had no gene match. As DNA, the CDR3 is TGTGCCAGCAGCGTAGTGTCAGCGGGAGTTGCCGGGGAGCTGTTTTTT. Encoded protein: CASSVVSAGVAGELFF.

This clonotype has a handful of counts. The CDR3 region is CASSFGAYGNTEAFF. The CDR3 bases are TGTGCCAGCAGTTTCGGGGCCTACGGAAACACTGAAGCTTTCTTT. This chain connects TRBV9 to TRBJ1-1, with a tentative D call TRBD1 (5 bases). V was trimmed by 5 bases and J by 2 bases, leaving 16 bases between them. CDR3 size: 15 residues. The germline gives CDR1 SGDLS, CDR2 YYNGEE.

This clonotype came up a few times. This sequence joins TRBV6-5 and TRBJ2-1, with TRBD1 identical over 8 bases. Germline lookup yields CDR1 MNHEY and CDR2 SVGAGI. The CDR3 consists of 13 residues. The trim removed 8 bases at V and 9 bases at J, leaving 9 bases unmatched. CDR3: CASLGQGAGEQFF. In DNA, the CDR3 is TGTGCCAGCCTAGGGCAGGGGGCAGGTGAGCAGTTCTTC.

This clonotype was observed a handful of times. This sequence joins TRBV5-1 and TRBJ2-2, with 13 bases fitting TRBD2. Germline V CDR1 and CDR2: SGHRS, YFSETQ. The CDR3 has 18 amino acids. After removal of 2 bases from V and 4 bases from J, the junction contained 8 bases not matched to a gene. The CDR3 protein is CASSLSGTSGKFTGELFF. The CDR3 bases are TGCGCCAGCAGCTTATCCGGGACTAGCGGGAAATTCACCGGGGAGCTGTTTTTT.

This clonotype was recorded a few times. The J gene is TRBJ2-7, the V gene TRBV6-6; D not resolved. There are 14 residues in the CDR3. Germline CDR1 MNHNY, CDR2 SVGAGI (reference sequence). Trimming shortened V by 2 bases and J by 3 bases, and 11 bases separated the two germline ends. In DNA form, the CDR3 reads TGTGCCAGCAGTTACGCGGAAAGGGACTACGAGCAGTACTTC. The encoded protein is CASSYAERDYEQYF.

This clonotype was observed many times. CDR3 loop: CASSGVSYNSPLHF. In DNA form, the CDR3 reads TGTGCCAGCAGCGGGGTTTCCTATAATTCACCCCTCCACTTT. This chain links TRBV5-6 with TRBJ1-6; the D is unclear. CDR1 SGHDT and CDR2 YYEEEE come from the germline V gene. The CDR3 consists of 14 residues. V was shortened by 4 bases and J by 1 base, with 6 bases between the two germline ends. The full variable domain, completed using reference TRBV5-6 and TRBJ1-6, is DAGVTQSPTHLIKTRGQQVTLRCSPKSGHDTVSWYQQALGQGPQFIFQYYEEEERQRGNFPDRFSGHQFPNYSSELNVNALLLGDSALYLCASSGVSYNSPLHFGNGTRLTVT.

This clonotype was observed at least ten times. This rearrangement joins TRBV12-5 to TRBJ2-7; the D gene is possibly TRBD1 (6 bases). The CDR3 is 16 residues long. CDR1 is LGHNT, CDR2 FRNRAP, per germline. Trimming shortened V by 0 bases and J by 6 bases, and 18 bases separated the two germline ends. CDR3 region: CASGLVIGRGPVEQYF. DNA of the CDR3: TGTGCTAGTGGTTTGGTAATTGGCAGGGGCCCCGTCGAGCAGTACTTC.

This clonotype was observed a handful of times. The chain combines TRBV27 with TRBJ2-3, with 7 bases matching TRBD2. V trimming: 5 bases; J trimming: 4 bases; junction bases outside the gene matches: 12. Germline V gene lookup returns CDR1 MNHEY and CDR2 SMNVEV (reference sequence). The CDR3 is 16 amino acids. For the CDR3, the DNA is TGTGCCAGCAGTATCGGACTAGACTTGACTTCAGATACGCAGTATTTT. Its protein is CASSIGLDLTSDTQYF.

There are many counts of this clonotype. The chain links TRBV7-9 to TRBJ1-2, with 7 bases matching TRBD1. CDR1 is SEHNR and CDR2 is FQNEAQ in the germline V gene (reference sequence). V lost 5 bases and J lost 0; bases outside the gene matches: 6. CDR3 length: 15 residues. For the CDR3, the DNA is TGTGCCAGCAGCCACCGGGACAGTGCTAACTATGGCTACACCTTC. Encoded protein: CASSHRDSANYGYTF.

This clonotype was seen more than once but under ten times. The CDR3: CASSFSDRSGSSYNSPLHF. CDR3 bases: TGTGCCAGCAGTTTCTCGGACAGGTCGGGGAGCTCCTATAATTCACCCCTCCACTTT. V and J are TRBV7-9 and TRBJ1-6; 7 nucleotides line up with TRBD1. Germline V gene sequence: CDR1 SEHNR, CDR2 FQNEAQ (reference sequence). Germline trimming cut 6 bases from V and 0 bases from J; bases unmatched to any gene: 14. The CDR3 is made up of 19 amino acids.